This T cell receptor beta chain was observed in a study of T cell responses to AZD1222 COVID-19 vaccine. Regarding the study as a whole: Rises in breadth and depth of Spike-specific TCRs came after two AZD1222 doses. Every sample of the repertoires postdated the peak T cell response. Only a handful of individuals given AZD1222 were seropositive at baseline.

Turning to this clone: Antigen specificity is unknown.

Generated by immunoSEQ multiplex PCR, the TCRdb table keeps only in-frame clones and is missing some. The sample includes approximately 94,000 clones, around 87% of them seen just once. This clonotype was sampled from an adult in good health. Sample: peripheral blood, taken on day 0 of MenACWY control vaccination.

CDR3: CASSGVRAARGGYTF. CDR3 coding DNA: TGTGCCAGCAGTGGTGTAAGGGCCGCGCGGGGTGGCTACACCTTC. V is TRBV2 and J is TRBJ1-2; unclear D gene. CDR1 is SNHLY, CDR2 FYNNEI, per germline. This CDR3 contains 15 residues. Trimming pared 4 bases from V and 7 bases from J, leaving 19 bases between.